This T cell receptor (beta chain) is from a study of blood T cells in healthy people across ages. PCR was performed a second time for roughly 7 to 11 cycles using a sample-barcoded 5' primer and a J-beta primer mix. All cDNA molecules were each tagged by a template-switch adaptor with 12 random nucleotides. TCRdb re-derived calls from the 5' RACE reads in MiXCR, one entry per CDR3 protein. This table has 1.5 million to 2 million distinct CDR3 sequences, approximately 28% appearing once. This clonotype was detected ten times or more. The sample consisted of blood. The sequence was collected from a woman aged 25 to 45 in good health.

The chain's CDR3 is CATREGETQYF. The CDR3 region has the DNA TGTGCCACCAGAGAAGGAGAGACCCAGTACTTC. V is TRBV15 and J is TRBJ2-5; D unresolved. The CDR3 length is 11 residues. In germline, CDR1 is LNHNV, CDR2 YYDKDF (reference sequence). V lost 6 bases and J 4 bases, leaving 6 bases between the germline ends.